Below are 15 T cell receptor beta chains sequenced from a single sample in a study of T cell repertoires in cytomegalovirus infection. No antigen has been assigned to these receptors. TCRdb fed the reads into MiXCR, producing one record per CDR3 protein. The table includes about 770,000 distinct CDR3 sequences, about 27% detected once. The sample in question was cultured CD8+ T cells from PBMCs, obtained from culture after CMV antigen stimulation. The receptors shown here come from a human donor in good health (CMV status not recorded). Some clones in this sample may be carry-over from other donors' samples.

This rearrangement joins TRBV27 to TRBJ1-1; maybe TRBD1 (6 bases). The germline V and J ends were trimmed by 9 bases and 0 bases, with 26 bases remaining between them. The length of the CDR3 is 18 residues. Germline lookup yields CDR1 MNHEY and CDR2 SMNVEV (reference sequence). The CDR3 region is CARPYNTGPSNLNTEAFF. As DNA, the CDR3 is TGTGCCAGACCCTATAACACAGGGCCGAGCAATTTGAACACTGAAGCTTTCTTT.

This chain uses TRBV7-6 with TRBJ2-7; D is perhaps TRBD1 (5 bases). CDR3 size: 13 residues. V lost 1 base and J 7 bases, leaving 11 bases between the germline ends. The V gene's germline CDR1 is SGHVS and CDR2 FNYEAQ. The CDR3 bases are TGTGCCAGCAGCTTAGTAGGGGTCTTGGAGCAGTACGTC. It specifies CASSLVGVLEQYV.

The chain recombines TRBV6-6 with TRBJ2-1; 10 positions match TRBD1. This CDR3 region has 16 residues. Germline CDR1 is MNHNY and CDR2 is SVGAGI (reference sequence). Trimming took 10 bases from V and 5 from J; bases not matched to a gene: 14. CDR3 nucleotide sequence: TGTGCCACGCAACTACCCGGGACAGGGGTGAACAATGAGCAGTTCTTC. It encodes CATQLPGTGVNNEQFF.

The V gene is TRBV2, the J gene TRBJ1-1; D call uncertain. The CDR3 runs 13 residues. Trimming removed 2 bases at V and 2 bases at J, with 6 bases between. The germline V gene encodes CDR1 SNHLY and CDR2 FYNNEI. The CDR3 protein is CASSEMHNTEAFF. CDR3 nucleotide sequence: TGTGCCAGCAGTGAAATGCATAACACTGAAGCTTTCTTT.

The rearrangement links TRBV4-1 to TRBJ1-1; D perhaps matches TRBD1 (6 bases). CDR1 is MGHRA and CDR2 is YSYEKL in the germline V gene. This CDR3 spans 15 amino acids. Deletions cut 2 bases from V and 1 base from J, with 11 bases between. Written as DNA, the CDR3 is TGCGCCAGCAGCCAACAGGGGTATTGGAACACTGAAGCTTTCTTT. Its protein product is CASSQQGYWNTEAFF.

This clonotype was seen a handful of times. The chain couples TRBV7-9 to TRBJ2-7; weak D call: TRBD1 (7 bases). The V gene lost 5 bases and the J gene lost 5 bases, with 13 bases spanning the gap. The CDR3 has 13 amino acids. Germline V gene sequence: CDR1 SEHNR, CDR2 FQNEAQ (reference sequence). The CDR3, as DNA: TGTGCCAGCAGCGGCAGGGGGGCGGACGAGCAGTACTTC. Translating gives CASSGRGADEQYF.

This chain uses TRBV5-1 with TRBJ2-5; 8 bases line up with TRBD1. CDR3 length equals 19 residues. Germline assignment: CDR1 SGHRS and CDR2 YFSETQ. The V segment lost 4 bases and the J segment 3 bases; nucleotides outside the gene matches: 20. CDR3 amino acids: CASSMAKNSGTGAKETQYF. The DNA for the CDR3 is TGCGCCAGCAGCATGGCCAAAAACTCCGGGACAGGCGCTAAAGAGACCCAGTACTTC.

This rearrangement joins TRBV7-9 to TRBJ1-1; 7 bases align to TRBD1. Germline-derived CDR1 and CDR2 are SEHNR and FQNEAQ (reference sequence). J lost 2 bases, V lost 6 bases, and 9 bases had no gene match. The CDR3 extends over 15 amino acids. CDR3 amino acids: CASSHPGQINTEAFF. The CDR3 coding sequence is TGTGCCAGCAGTCACCCGGGACAGATTAACACTGAAGCTTTCTTT.

This rearrangement joins TRBV27 to TRBJ2-7, with unresolved D. From germline, CDR1 is MNHEY and CDR2 SMNVEV (reference sequence). The germline V and J ends were trimmed by 5 bases and 3 bases, with 14 bases remaining between them. The CDR3 runs to 14 residues. For the CDR3, the DNA is TGTGCCAGCAGTCCCGGGTTCGGGCACTACGAGCAGTACGTC. Translating gives CASSPGFGHYEQYV.

This clonotype was counted between two and nine times. This sequence joins TRBV11-1 and TRBJ2-1; unclear D gene. The V gene's germline CDR1 is SGHAT and CDR2 FQDESV (reference sequence). CDR3 length: 12 residues. Trimming removed 5 bases at V and 10 bases at J, with 12 bases between. The CDR3 DNA is TGTGCCAGCAGCGGCCTTGAGGAGGAGCAGTTCTTC. It translates to CASSGLEEEQFF.

The chain recombines TRBV5-1 with TRBJ1-6; no definite D call. The CDR3 has 16 residues. V lost 3 bases and J 10 bases, leaving 20 bases between the germline ends. Germline CDR1 is SGHRS and CDR2 is YFSETQ. The CDR3: CASSSRPQAEYSPLHF. The CDR3 coding sequence is TGCGCCAGCAGCTCCCGGCCACAAGCTGAATACTCACCCCTCCACTTT.

This clonotype turned up a few times. The CDR3 region is CASSLAGLAGGLETQYF. CDR3 bases: TGTGCCAGCAGCTTAGCGGGGTTAGCGGGGGGGCTGGAGACCCAGTACTTC. This sequence joins TRBV7-6 and TRBJ2-5; TRBD2 aligns across 11 bases. The CDR3 length is 17 residues. Trimming removed 0 bases from V and 5 bases from J; junction bases left unmatched: 8. CDR1 and CDR2 (germline): SGHVS, FNYEAQ.

The chain is built from TRBV10-3 and TRBJ1-1; D not certain. The CDR3 sequence is 14 residues long. Germline V lookup: CDR1 ENHRY, CDR2 SYGVKD. Trimming shortened V by 4 bases and J by 0 bases, and 9 bases separated the two germline ends. Here the CDR3 DNA reads TGTGCCATCAGTGGATTGAGGATGAACACTGAAGCTTTCTTT. This encodes CAISGLRMNTEAFF.

A few counts support this clonotype. The chain carries TRBV15 and TRBJ1-2, with 10 positions matching TRBD1. Per germline, CDR1 LNHNV and CDR2 YYDKDF (reference sequence). The CDR3 is 13 residues long. V gave up 8 bases and J gave up 7 bases; unmatched junction bases: 7. The CDR3 sequence: CATSPGQGSGYTF. As DNA, the CDR3 is TGTGCCACCTCGCCGGGACAGGGGTCTGGCTACACCTTC.

This rearrangement joins TRBV4-2 to TRBJ1-4; 10 nucleotides match TRBD1. The germline gives CDR1 LGHNA, CDR2 YNFKEQ. J was trimmed by 3 bases and V by 8 bases; bases with no gene match: 3. The CDR3 has 14 residues. The CDR3 sequence: CASLDRGANEKLFF. The CDR3 bases are TGTGCCAGCCTGGACAGGGGGGCTAATGAAAAACTGTTTTTT.